The sequence of this TCR beta chain was determined in a study of control samples from healthy donors and cancer patients. This clone was detected once. The CDR3 totals 13 residues. Germline V gene lookup returns CDR1 SGDLS and CDR2 YYNGEE. V lost 0 bases, J lost 2 bases, and 5 bases lay in between. TCRdb's table, derived via immunoSEQ multiplex PCR, lists solely in-frame clones and lacks some. The sample contains about 61,000 clones, 90% of which appear only once. The clonotype originates from a man aged 60 to 69 with colorectal cancer. The specimen was PBMCs. The rearrangement links TRBV9 to TRBJ1-2; no firm D call. CDR3 protein: CASSVDRNYGYTF. Written as DNA, the CDR3 is TGTGCCAGCAGCGTAGACAGAAACTATGGCTACACCTTC.